This entry features one TCR beta chain sequence. Its antigen is unknown. The sample originates from a study of Ad26.COV2.S vaccination and SARS-CoV-2 variants. The germline V gene encodes CDR1 SGHAT and CDR2 FQNNGV. V lost 5 bases and J 2 bases, leaving 18 bases between the germline ends. This CDR3 comprises 16 residues. Study conclusions and caveats: Compared with placebo recipients, vaccine recipients had higher spike-specific TCR breadth.

Some clones are missing from TCRdb's copy, which holds only in-frame ones; the method was immunoSEQ multiplex PCR. The sample has hundreds of thousands of clones, around 90% seen once; the top ten hold about 1.5%. Documented treatment: over 15 received Ad26.COV2.S at low or high dose, single or two shots; about 5 received placebo; per-sample allocation not given. Day 63 following the first vaccine or placebo injection was when the samples were taken. This clonotype originated in a person aged 18-60 years who received the Ad26.COV2.S COVID-19 vaccine or a placebo. Sequences were derived from peripheral blood, sampled in a trial of Ad26.COV2.S vaccine versus placebo. The chain has TRBV11-2 and TRBJ2-5; the D gene could be TRBD1 or TRBD2 (7 bases each). As DNA, the CDR3 is TGTGCCAGCAGCCCCAGGGGGGGCGGGGGTCAAGAGACCCAGTACTTC. As protein: CASSPRGGGGQETQYF.